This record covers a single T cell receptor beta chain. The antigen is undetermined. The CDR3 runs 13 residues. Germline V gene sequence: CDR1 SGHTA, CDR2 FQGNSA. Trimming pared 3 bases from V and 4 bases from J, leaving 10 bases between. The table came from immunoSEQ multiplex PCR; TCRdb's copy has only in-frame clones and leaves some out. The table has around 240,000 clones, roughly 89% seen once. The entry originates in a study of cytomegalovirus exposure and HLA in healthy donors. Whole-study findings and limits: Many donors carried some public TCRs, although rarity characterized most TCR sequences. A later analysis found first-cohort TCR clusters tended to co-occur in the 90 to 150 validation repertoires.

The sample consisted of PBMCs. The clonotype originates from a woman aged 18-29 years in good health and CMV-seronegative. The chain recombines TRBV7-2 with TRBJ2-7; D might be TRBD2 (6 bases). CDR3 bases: TGTGCCAGCAGCTTGGGCGGAGGGTACGAGCAGTACGTC. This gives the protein CASSLGGGYEQYV.